This T cell receptor beta chain stems from a study of T cells in localized non-small cell lung cancer. Overall study results and limits: The appearance of a median approximately 60 of the top 100 tumor clones was seen in adjacent lung. Elevated blood T cell density was associated with longer overall survival.

Here immunoSEQ multiplex PCR was the method, and the copy in TCRdb shows in-frame clones only, minus some. This table holds 20,000 or so clones, about 87% found once. Notes on this clone: Antigen unknown.

This TCR derives from a male donor older than 55 with stage I squamous cell lung carcinoma. Sequenced material: peripheral blood, taken before any cancer treatment.

CDR3 bases: TGTGCCATCGAAAAAAGCTACGAGCAGTACTTC. Amino acid sequence: CAIEKSYEQYF. The chain recombines TRBV6-1 with TRBJ2-7, with D uncertain. The germline V and J ends were trimmed by 10 bases and 3 bases, with 10 bases remaining between them. This CDR3 has 11 amino acids. Germline V gives CDR1 MNHNS, CDR2 SASEGT.